Described below is a single T cell receptor beta chain sequence and its context. Its antigen is still unknown. The data derive from a study of cytomegalovirus exposure and HLA in healthy donors. Findings of the study overall: The classifier reportedly diagnosed cytomegalovirus status with high specificity and sensitivity. In a later analysis, at a false discovery rate of 0.05, about 16,000 TCR beta sequences matched HLA alleles.

V lost 4 bases to trimming and J lost 7 bases, with 10 bases between them. The CDR3 is 13 amino acids. From germline, CDR1 is WNHNN and CDR2 SYGVQD (reference sequence). 60 Vbeta and 13 Jbeta primers were used in PCR. Produced via immunoSEQ multiplex PCR; TCRdb's table is partial and in-frame only. The repertoire includes 70,000 to 95,000 clones, around three quarters of them detected once, and approximately 1% sits in the top ten. The V call is TRBV10-1, the J call TRBJ2-2; D unclear. The sample was PBMCs. The sequence was collected from a male donor in good health and CMV-seronegative. CDR3 coding DNA: TGCGCCAGCAGTGTTAGCCGCGTCGGGGAGCTGTTTTTT. Amino acids: CASSVSRVGELFF.